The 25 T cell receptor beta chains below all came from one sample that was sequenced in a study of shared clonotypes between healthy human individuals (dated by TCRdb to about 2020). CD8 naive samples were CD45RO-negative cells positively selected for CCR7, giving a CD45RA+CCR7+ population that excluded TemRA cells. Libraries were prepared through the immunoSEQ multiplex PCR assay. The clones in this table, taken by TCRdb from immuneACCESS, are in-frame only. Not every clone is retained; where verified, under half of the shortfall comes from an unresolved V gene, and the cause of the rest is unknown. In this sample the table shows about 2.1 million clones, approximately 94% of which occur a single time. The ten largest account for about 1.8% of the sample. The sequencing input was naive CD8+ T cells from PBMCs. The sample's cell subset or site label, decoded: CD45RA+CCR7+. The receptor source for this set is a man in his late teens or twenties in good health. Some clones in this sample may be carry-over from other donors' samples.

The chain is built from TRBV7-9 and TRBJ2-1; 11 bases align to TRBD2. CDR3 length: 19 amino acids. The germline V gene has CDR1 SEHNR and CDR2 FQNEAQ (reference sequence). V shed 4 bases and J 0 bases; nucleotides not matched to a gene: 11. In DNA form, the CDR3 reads TGTGCCAGCAGCTCCACTAGCGGGAGCTTCCTTAGCTCCTACAATGAGCAGTTCTTC. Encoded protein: CASSSTSGSFLSSYNEQFF. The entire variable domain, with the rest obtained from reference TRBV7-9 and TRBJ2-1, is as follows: DTGVSQNPRHKITKRGQNVTFRCDPISEHNRLYWYRQTLGQGPEFLTYFQNEAQLEKSRLLSDRFSAERPKGSFSTLEIQRTEQGDSAMYLCASSSTSGSFLSSYNEQFFGPGTRLTVL.

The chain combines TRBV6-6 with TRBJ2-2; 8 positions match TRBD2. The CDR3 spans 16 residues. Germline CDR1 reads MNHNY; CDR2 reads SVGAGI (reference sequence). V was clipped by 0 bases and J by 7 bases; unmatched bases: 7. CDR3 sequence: CASSYSKAGGGGELFF. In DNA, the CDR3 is TGTGCCAGCAGTTACTCGAAGGCGGGGGGCGGCGGGGAGCTGTTTTTT.

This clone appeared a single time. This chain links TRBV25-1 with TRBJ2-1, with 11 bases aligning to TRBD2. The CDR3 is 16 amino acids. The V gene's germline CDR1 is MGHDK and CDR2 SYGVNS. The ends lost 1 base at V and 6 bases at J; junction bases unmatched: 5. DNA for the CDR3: TGTGCCAGCAGTGAATCTAGCCTAGCGGGAGGCAATGAGCAGTTCTTC. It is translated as CASSESSLAGGNEQFF.

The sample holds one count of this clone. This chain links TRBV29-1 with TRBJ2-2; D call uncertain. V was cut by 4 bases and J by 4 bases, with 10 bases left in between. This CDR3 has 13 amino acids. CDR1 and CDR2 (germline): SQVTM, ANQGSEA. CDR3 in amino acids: CSVVWGFTGELFF. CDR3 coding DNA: TGCAGCGTTGTATGGGGTTTCACCGGGGAGCTGTTTTTT.

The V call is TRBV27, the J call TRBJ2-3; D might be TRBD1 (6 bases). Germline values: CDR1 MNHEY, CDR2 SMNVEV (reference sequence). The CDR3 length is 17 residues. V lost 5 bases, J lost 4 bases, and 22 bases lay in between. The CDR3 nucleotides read TGTGCCAGCAGTCTACTAAAACTACCGGGACATCCAGATACGCAGTATTTT. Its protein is CASSLLKLPGHPDTQYF.

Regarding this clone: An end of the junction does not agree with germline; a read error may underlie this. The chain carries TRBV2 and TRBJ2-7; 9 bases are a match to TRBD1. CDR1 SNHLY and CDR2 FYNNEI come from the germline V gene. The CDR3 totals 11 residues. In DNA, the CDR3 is TGTGCCAGCAGTACCGGGACAGGGTTGCACTTC. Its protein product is CASSTGTGLHF.

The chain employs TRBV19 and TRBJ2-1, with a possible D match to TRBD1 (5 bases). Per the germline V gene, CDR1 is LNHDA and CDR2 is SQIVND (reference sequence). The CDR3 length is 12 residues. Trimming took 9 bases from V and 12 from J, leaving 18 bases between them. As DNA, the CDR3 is TGTGCCAGCTCCCTCAGGGCAGGCGGGCAGTTCTTC. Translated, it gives CASSLRAGGQFF.

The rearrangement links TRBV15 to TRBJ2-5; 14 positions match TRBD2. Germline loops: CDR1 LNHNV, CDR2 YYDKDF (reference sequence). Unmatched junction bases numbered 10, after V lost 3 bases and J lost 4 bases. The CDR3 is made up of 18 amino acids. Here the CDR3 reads CATSRGGTSGSFGETQYF. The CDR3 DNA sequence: TGTGCCACCAGCAGGGGGGGGACTAGCGGGAGTTTCGGAGAGACCCAGTACTTC. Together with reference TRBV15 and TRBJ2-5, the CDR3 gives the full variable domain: DAMVIQNPRYQVTQFGKPVTLSCSQTLNHNVMYWYQQKSSQAPKLLFHYYDKDFNNEADTPDNFQSRRPNTSFCFLDIRSPGLGDTAMYLCATSRGGTSGSFGETQYFGPGTRLLVL.

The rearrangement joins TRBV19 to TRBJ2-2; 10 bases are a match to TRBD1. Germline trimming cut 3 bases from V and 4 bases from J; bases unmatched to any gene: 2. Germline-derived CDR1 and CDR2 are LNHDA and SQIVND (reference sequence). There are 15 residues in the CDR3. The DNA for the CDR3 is TGTGCCAGTAGTATGACAGGGGGCGGCACCGGGGAGCTGTTTTTT. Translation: CASSMTGGGTGELFF.

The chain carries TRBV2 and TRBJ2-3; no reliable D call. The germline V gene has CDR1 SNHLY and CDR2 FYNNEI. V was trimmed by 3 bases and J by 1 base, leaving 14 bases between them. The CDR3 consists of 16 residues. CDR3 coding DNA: TGTGCCAGCAGTGACTGGGCTCTATCAGGCACAGATACGCAGTATTTT. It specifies CASSDWALSGTDTQYF.

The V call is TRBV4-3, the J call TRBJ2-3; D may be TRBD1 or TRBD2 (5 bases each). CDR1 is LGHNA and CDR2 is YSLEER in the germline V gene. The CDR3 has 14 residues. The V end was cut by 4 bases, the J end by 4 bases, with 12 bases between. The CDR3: CASSPGTTADTQYF. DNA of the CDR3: TGCGCCAGCAGCCCCGGGACGACAGCAGATACGCAGTATTTT.

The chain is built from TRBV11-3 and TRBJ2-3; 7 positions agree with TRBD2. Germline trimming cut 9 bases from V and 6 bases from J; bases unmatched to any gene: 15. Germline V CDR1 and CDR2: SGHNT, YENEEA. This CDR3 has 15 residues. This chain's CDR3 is CASSAGAFSTDTQYF. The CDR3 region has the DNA TGTGCCAGTTCTGCGGGAGCTTTCTCTACTGATACGCAGTATTTT.

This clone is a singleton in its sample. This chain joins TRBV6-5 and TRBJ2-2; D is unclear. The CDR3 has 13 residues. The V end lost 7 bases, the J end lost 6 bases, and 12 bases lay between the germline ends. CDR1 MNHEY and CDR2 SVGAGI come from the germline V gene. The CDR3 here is CASIGKGSGELFF. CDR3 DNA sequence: TGTGCCAGCATTGGTAAAGGGTCCGGGGAGCTGTTTTTT.

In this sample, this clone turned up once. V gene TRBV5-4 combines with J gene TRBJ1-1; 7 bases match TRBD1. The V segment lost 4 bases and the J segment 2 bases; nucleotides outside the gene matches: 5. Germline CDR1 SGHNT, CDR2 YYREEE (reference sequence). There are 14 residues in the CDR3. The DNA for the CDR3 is TGTGCCAGCAGCACTGACAGGGCAAACACTGAAGCTTTCTTT. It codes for CASSTDRANTEAFF. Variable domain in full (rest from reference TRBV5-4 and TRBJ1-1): ETGVTQSPTHLIKTRGQQVTLRCSSQSGHNTVSWYQQALGQGPQFIFQYYREEENGRGNFPPRFSGLQFPNYSSELNVNALELDDSALYLCASSTDRANTEAFFGQGTRLTVV.

CDR3 protein: CASSQDLLVRVVDGYTF. In DNA, the CDR3 is TGTGCCAGCAGCCAGGATCTCCTTGTCCGGGTGGTTGATGGCTACACCTTC. The rearrangement joins TRBV4-2 to TRBJ1-2; D gene unclear. The CDR3 has 17 amino acids. Germline loops: CDR1 LGHNA, CDR2 YNFKEQ. V lost 3 bases to trimming and J lost 6 bases, with 23 bases between them.

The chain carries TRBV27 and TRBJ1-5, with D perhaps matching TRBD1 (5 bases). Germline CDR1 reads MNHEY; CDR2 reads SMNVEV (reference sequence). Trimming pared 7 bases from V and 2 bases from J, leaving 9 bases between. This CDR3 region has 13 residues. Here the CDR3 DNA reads TGTGCCAGCACCCTACAGGGCAATCAGCCCCAGCATTTT. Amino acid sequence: CASTLQGNQPQHF.

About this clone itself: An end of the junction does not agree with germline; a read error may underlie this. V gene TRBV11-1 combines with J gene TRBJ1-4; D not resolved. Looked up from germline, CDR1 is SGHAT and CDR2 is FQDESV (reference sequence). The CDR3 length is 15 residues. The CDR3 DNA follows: TGTGCCAGCAGTCTACGAGGTAAAAGGACGGACGAAATCTGGTTC. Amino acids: CASSLRGKRTDEIWF.

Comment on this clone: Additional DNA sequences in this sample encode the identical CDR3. This CDR3 reads CASSLRAYNEQFF. CDR3 coding DNA: TGTGCCAGCAGTCTACGAGCATACAATGAGCAGTTCTTC. The chain recombines TRBV5-4 with TRBJ2-1, with D unresolved. This CDR3 is built from 13 residues. Germline loops: CDR1 SGHNT, CDR2 YYREEE (reference sequence). Trimming pared 5 bases from V and 4 bases from J, leaving 10 bases between. The variable domain in full, with the rest retrieved from reference TRBV5-4 and TRBJ2-1, is ETGVTQSPTHLIKTRGQQVTLRCSSQSGHNTVSWYQQALGQGPQFIFQYYREEENGRGNFPPRFSGLQFPNYSSELNVNALELDDSALYLCASSLRAYNEQFFGPGTRLTVL.

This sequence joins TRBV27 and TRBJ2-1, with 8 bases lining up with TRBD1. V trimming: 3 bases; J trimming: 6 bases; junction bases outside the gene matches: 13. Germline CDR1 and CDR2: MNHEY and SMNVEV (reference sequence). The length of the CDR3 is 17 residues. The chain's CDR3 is CASSFQSGTGASNEQFF. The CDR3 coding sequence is TGTGCCAGCAGTTTTCAATCCGGGACAGGTGCTTCCAATGAGCAGTTCTTC.

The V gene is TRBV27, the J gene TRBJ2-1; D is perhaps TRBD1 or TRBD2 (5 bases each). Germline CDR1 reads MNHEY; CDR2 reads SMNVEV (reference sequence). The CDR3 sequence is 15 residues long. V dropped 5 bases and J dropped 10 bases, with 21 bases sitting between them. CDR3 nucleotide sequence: TGTGCCAGCAGTACCTACTCGAGGGGTAGCCGGGAGCAGTTCTTC. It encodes CASSTYSRGSREQFF.

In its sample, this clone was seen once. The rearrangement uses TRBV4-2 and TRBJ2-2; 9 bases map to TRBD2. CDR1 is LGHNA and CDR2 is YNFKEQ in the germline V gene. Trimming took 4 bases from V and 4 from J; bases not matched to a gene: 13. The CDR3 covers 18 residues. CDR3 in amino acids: CASSPSAWTSVSTGELFF. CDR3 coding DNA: TGTGCCAGCAGCCCCTCCGCCTGGACTAGCGTGAGCACCGGGGAGCTGTTTTTT.

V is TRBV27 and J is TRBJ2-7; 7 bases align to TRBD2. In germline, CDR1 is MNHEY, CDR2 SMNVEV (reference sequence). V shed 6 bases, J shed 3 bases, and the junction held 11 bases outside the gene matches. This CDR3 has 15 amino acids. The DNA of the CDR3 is TGTGCCAGCAGCCCCACCACTAGCGAACACTACGAGCAGTACTTC. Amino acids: CASSPTTSEHYEQYF.

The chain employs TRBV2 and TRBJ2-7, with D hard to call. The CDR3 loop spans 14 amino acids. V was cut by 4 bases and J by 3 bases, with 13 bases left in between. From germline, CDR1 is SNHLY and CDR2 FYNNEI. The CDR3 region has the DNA TGTGCCAGCAGTGCGAGAGAGACGTACTACGAGCAGTACTTC. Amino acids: CASSARETYYEQYF. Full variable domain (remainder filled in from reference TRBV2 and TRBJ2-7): EPEVTQTPSHQVTQMGQEVILRCVPISNHLYFYWYRQILGQKVEFLVSFYNNEISEKSEIFDDQFSVERPDGSNFTLKIRSTKLEDSAMYFCASSARETYYEQYFGPGTRLTVT.

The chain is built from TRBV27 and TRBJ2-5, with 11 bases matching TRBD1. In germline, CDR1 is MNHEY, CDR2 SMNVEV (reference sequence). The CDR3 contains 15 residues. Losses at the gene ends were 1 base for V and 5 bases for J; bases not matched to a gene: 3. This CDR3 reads CASSLFGTGGETQYF. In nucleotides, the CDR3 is TGTGCCAGCAGTTTATTTGGGACAGGGGGGGAGACCCAGTACTTC.

The CDR3 DNA sequence: TGCGCCAGCAGCTTGGAGGTCCCTGAGGGTCTGGGCTATGGCTACACCTTC. It is translated as CASSLEVPEGLGYGYTF. The V call is TRBV5-1, the J call TRBJ1-2; D unclear. Deletions cut 0 bases from V and 4 bases from J, with 19 bases between. Germline V gene data show CDR1 as SGHRS and CDR2 as YFSETQ. This CDR3 contains 17 residues.